The rows below give T cell receptor beta chains drawn from one sample of a study of T cells in Graves' hyperthyroidism and ophthalmopathy. TCRdb re-called the multiplex PCR reads through MiXCR, storing one row per CDR3 protein. In the table there are hundreds of thousands of distinct CDR3 sequences, roughly a sixth of which are singletons. The specimen sequenced was blood. These receptors were collected from a woman between 45 and 65 years old with Graves' hyperthyroidism that later progressed to Graves' ophthalmopathy. The CDR3 runs from the conserved cysteine through the conserved F or W. The order of the fields is clone size, CDR3 length, V gene, J gene, D gene, CDR3 protein, CDR3 DNA. D genes are given only for firm matches. The listing skips clone size in some rows; elsewhere it reads once, few, many or a size class.

clone_size: .
cdr3_length: 15
v_call: TRBV6-1
j_call: TRBJ1-4
d_call: TRBD1
cdr3_aa: CASSTTGGVDEKLFF
cdr3_nt: TGTGCCAGCAGTACGACAGGGGGCGTAGATGAAAAACTGTTTTTT

clone_size: once
cdr3_length: 16
v_call: TRBV5-4
j_call: TRBJ2-3
d_call: TRBD2
cdr3_aa: CASSLEVAGGADTQYF
cdr3_nt: TGTGCCAGCAGCTTGGAGGTAGCGGGGGGTGCAGATACGCAGTATTTT

clone_size: .
cdr3_length: 15
v_call: TRBV9
j_call: TRBJ1-2
d_call: .
cdr3_aa: CASSVGGLTNYGYTF
cdr3_nt: TGTGCCAGCAGCGTAGGGGGGCTCACTAACTATGGCTACACCTTC

clone_size: many
cdr3_length: 14
v_call: TRBV11-1
j_call: TRBJ1-2
d_call: .
cdr3_aa: CASSSRYTNYGYTF
cdr3_nt: TGTGCCAGCAGCTCTCGGTATACTAACTATGGCTACACCTTC

clone_size: many
cdr3_length: 13
v_call: TRBV2
j_call: TRBJ1-1
d_call: TRBD1
cdr3_aa: CASSEPGGGEAFF
cdr3_nt: TGTGCCAGCAGTGAACCAGGGGGTGGTGAAGCTTTCTTT

clone_size: many
cdr3_length: 15
v_call: TRBV6-6
j_call: TRBJ1-1
d_call: TRBD1
cdr3_aa: CASSYSTGLNTEAFF
cdr3_nt: TGTGCCAGCAGTTACTCGACAGGGCTGAACACTGAAGCTTTCTTT

clone_size: few
cdr3_length: 15
v_call: TRBV13
j_call: TRBJ2-5
d_call: TRBD1
cdr3_aa: CASSQTGGHSETQYF
cdr3_nt: TGTGCCAGCAGCCAAACAGGGGGCCATTCGGAGACCCAGTACTTC

clone_size: .
cdr3_length: 14
v_call: TRBV20-1
j_call: TRBJ1-2
d_call: TRBD1
cdr3_aa: CSAKQPGGFNGYTF
cdr3_nt: TGCAGTGCTAAACAGCCAGGGGGGTTTAATGGCTACACCTTC

clone_size: .
cdr3_length: 15
v_call: TRBV5-1
j_call: TRBJ2-5
d_call: .
cdr3_aa: CASSLVIEQGQTQYF
cdr3_nt: TGCGCCAGCAGCTTGGTTATCGAACAGGGACAGACCCAGTACTTC

clone_size: many
cdr3_length: 14
v_call: TRBV2
j_call: TRBJ2-4
d_call: .
cdr3_aa: CASSEEGAKNIQYF
cdr3_nt: TGTGCCAGCAGTGAAGAGGGGGCCAAAAACATTCAGTACTTC

clone_size: .
cdr3_length: 16
v_call: TRBV6-1
j_call: TRBJ2-7
d_call: TRBD1
cdr3_aa: CASSRTGSFISYEQYF
cdr3_nt: TGTGCCAGCAGCCGGACAGGGTCTTTTATCTCCTACGAGCAGTACTTC

clone_size: .
cdr3_length: 17
v_call: TRBV11-1
j_call: TRBJ1-1
d_call: .
cdr3_aa: CASSQKTSGGPSTEAFF
cdr3_nt: TGTGCCAGCAGCCAGAAGACTAGCGGGGGGCCTAGCACTGAAGCTTTCTTT

clone_size: few
cdr3_length: 15
v_call: TRBV9
j_call: TRBJ2-5
d_call: .
cdr3_aa: CASSVDLGDQETQYF
cdr3_nt: TGTGCCAGCAGCGTAGATCTGGGGGACCAAGAGACCCAGTACTTC

clone_size: many
cdr3_length: 12
v_call: TRBV12-3/TRBV12-4
j_call: TRBJ1-2
d_call: .
cdr3_aa: CASSLGRAGYTF
cdr3_nt: TGTGCCAGCAGTTTAGGAAGGGCCGGCTACACCTTC

clone_size: few
cdr3_length: 13
v_call: TRBV12-3/TRBV12-4
j_call: TRBJ1-5
d_call: .
cdr3_aa: CASRSGPNQPQHF
cdr3_nt: TGTGCCAGCAGGTCCGGGCCGAATCAGCCCCAGCATTTT

clone_size: few
cdr3_length: 14
v_call: TRBV20-1
j_call: TRBJ1-2
d_call: .
cdr3_aa: CSAKYRDLLLGYTF
cdr3_nt: TGCAGTGCTAAGTACCGGGACCTCCTTCTCGGCTACACCTTC

clone_size: many
cdr3_length: 14
v_call: TRBV6-1
j_call: TRBJ1-1
d_call: .
cdr3_aa: CASSYAALDTEAFF
cdr3_nt: TGTGCCAGCAGTTACGCCGCCCTGGACACTGAAGCTTTCTTT

clone_size: many
cdr3_length: 12
v_call: TRBV3-1
j_call: TRBJ2-5
d_call: .
cdr3_aa: CASTAVGETQYF
cdr3_nt: TGTGCCAGCACGGCAGTCGGAGAGACCCAGTACTTC

clone_size: .
cdr3_length: 15
v_call: TRBV6-2/TRBV6-3
j_call: TRBJ2-7
d_call: TRBD2
cdr3_aa: CASSLRGNERYEQYF
cdr3_nt: TGTGCCAGCAGCTTGCGGGGGAACGAGCGCTACGAGCAGTACTTC

clone_size: many
cdr3_length: 17
v_call: TRBV12-3/TRBV12-4
j_call: TRBJ1-2
d_call: .
cdr3_aa: CASSLGRRVSEVYGYTF
cdr3_nt: TGTGCCAGCAGTTTAGGGAGAAGGGTCAGTGAGGTATATGGCTACACCTTC

clone_size: many
cdr3_length: 17
v_call: TRBV6-5
j_call: TRBJ1-1
d_call: .
cdr3_aa: CASSYSTGGHLNTEAFF
cdr3_nt: TGTGCCAGCAGTTACTCGACGGGGGGACACCTGAACACTGAAGCTTTCTTT

clone_size: many
cdr3_length: 14
v_call: TRBV6-1
j_call: TRBJ2-3
d_call: .
cdr3_aa: CASSGASRVGTQYF
cdr3_nt: TGTGCCAGCAGTGGGGCCTCTCGGGTTGGTACGCAGTATTTT

clone_size: .
cdr3_length: 16
v_call: TRBV4-1
j_call: TRBJ2-7
d_call: .
cdr3_aa: CASSQDTWDRDTEQYF
cdr3_nt: TGCGCCAGCAGCCAAGATACTTGGGACCGGGACACTGAGCAGTACTTC

clone_size: .
cdr3_length: 15
v_call: TRBV2
j_call: TRBJ2-1
d_call: .
cdr3_aa: CVSSIRGSSYNEQFF
cdr3_nt: TGTGTCAGCAGTATACGGGGGAGCTCCTACAATGAGCAGTTCTTC

clone_size: few
cdr3_length: 15
v_call: TRBV6-6
j_call: TRBJ1-2
d_call: TRBD1
cdr3_aa: CASSYTGAANYGYTF
cdr3_nt: TGTGCCAGCAGTTACACAGGGGCAGCTAACTATGGCTACACCTTC

clone_size: few
cdr3_length: 18
v_call: TRBV12-5
j_call: TRBJ1-1
d_call: TRBD1
cdr3_aa: CASGLVLLPGQGNTEAFF
cdr3_nt: TGTGCTAGTGGTTTGGTTCTCCTCCCGGGACAGGGGAACACTGAAGCTTTCTTT

clone_size: .
cdr3_length: 18
v_call: TRBV5-4
j_call: TRBJ2-3
d_call: TRBD2
cdr3_aa: CASSFGSGGFSRTDTQYF
cdr3_nt: TGTGCCAGCAGCTTCGGTAGCGGGGGGTTCAGCCGCACAGATACGCAGTATTTT

clone_size: few
cdr3_length: 15
v_call: TRBV29-1
j_call: TRBJ1-1
d_call: .
cdr3_aa: CSVVISGVKNTEAFF
cdr3_nt: TGCAGCGTTGTAATTTCAGGGGTAAAGAACACTGAAGCTTTCTTT

clone_size: .
cdr3_length: 18
v_call: TRBV6-5
j_call: TRBJ2-3
d_call: TRBD2
cdr3_aa: CASSYSVRLAGYPDTQYF
cdr3_nt: TGTGCCAGCAGTTACTCCGTCCGACTAGCGGGGTATCCAGATACGCAGTATTTT

clone_size: many
cdr3_length: 14
v_call: TRBV11-3
j_call: TRBJ2-2
d_call: TRBD2
cdr3_aa: CASSAGLATGELFF
cdr3_nt: TGTGCCAGCAGCGCGGGACTAGCGACCGGGGAGCTGTTTTTT

clone_size: few
cdr3_length: 15
v_call: TRBV6-1
j_call: TRBJ1-3
d_call: .
cdr3_aa: CASSYGRDSGNTIYF
cdr3_nt: TGTGCCAGCAGTTATGGGAGAGACTCTGGAAACACCATATATTTT